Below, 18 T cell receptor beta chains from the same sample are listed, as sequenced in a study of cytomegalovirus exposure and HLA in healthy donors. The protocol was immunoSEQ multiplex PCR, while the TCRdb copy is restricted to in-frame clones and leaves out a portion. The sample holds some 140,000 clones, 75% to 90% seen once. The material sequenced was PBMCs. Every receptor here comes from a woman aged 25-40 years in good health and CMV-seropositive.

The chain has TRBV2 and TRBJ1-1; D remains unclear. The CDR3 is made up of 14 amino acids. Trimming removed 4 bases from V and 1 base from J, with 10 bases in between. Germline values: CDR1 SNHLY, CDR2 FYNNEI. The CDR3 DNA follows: TGTGCCAGCAGTGTAGAATTTGCGAACACTGAAGCTTTCTTT. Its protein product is CASSVEFANTEAFF.

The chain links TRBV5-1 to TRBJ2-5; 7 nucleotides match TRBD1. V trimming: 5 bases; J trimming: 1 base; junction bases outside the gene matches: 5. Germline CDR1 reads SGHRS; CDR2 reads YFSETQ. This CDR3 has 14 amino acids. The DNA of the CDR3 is TGCGCCAGCAGGGAACAGGGGACCCAAGAGACCCAGTACTTC. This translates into CASREQGTQETQYF.

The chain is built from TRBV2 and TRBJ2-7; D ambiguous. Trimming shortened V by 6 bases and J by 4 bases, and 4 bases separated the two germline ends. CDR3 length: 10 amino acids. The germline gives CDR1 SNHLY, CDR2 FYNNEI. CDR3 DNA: TGTGCCAGCAGGCGGTACGAGCAGTACTTC. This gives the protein CASRRYEQYF.

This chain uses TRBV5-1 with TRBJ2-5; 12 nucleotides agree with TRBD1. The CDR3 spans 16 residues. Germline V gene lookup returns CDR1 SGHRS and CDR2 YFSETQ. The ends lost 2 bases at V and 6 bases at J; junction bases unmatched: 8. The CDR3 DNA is TGCGCCAGCAGCTTCGGCGGGACAGGGGGCCGTCAGACCCAGTACTTC. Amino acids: CASSFGGTGGRQTQYF. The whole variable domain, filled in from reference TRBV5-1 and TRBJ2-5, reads KAGVTQTPRYLIKTRGQQVTLSCSPISGHRSVSWYQQTPGQGLQFLFEYFSETQRNKGNFPGRFSGRQFSNSRSEMNVSTLELGDSALYLCASSFGGTGGRQTQYFGPGTRLLVL.

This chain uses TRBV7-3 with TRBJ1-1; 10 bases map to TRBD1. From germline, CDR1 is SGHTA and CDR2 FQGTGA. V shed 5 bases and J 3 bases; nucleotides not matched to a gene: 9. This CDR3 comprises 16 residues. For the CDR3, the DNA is TGTGCCAGCAGCCTGACAGGGGGCGACGGATACACTGAAGCTTTCTTT. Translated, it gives CASSLTGGDGYTEAFF.

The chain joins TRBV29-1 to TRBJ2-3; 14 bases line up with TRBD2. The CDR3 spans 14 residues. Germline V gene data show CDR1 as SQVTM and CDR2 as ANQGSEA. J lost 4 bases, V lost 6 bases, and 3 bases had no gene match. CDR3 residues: CSVEGLAGADTQYF. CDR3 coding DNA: TGCAGCGTGGAGGGACTAGCGGGAGCAGATACGCAGTATTTT.

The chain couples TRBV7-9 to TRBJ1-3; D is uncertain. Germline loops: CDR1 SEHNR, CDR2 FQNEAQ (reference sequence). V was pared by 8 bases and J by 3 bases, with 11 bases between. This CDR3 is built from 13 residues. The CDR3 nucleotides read TGTGCCAGCGGAAAACGGGGTGGAAACACCATATATTTT. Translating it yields CASGKRGGNTIYF.

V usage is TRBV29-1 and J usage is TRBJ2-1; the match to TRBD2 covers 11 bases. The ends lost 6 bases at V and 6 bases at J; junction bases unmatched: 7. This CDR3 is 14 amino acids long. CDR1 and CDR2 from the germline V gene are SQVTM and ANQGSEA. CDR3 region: CSVHSGRAGNEQFF. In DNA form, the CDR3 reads TGCAGCGTGCATAGCGGGAGGGCGGGCAATGAGCAGTTCTTC.

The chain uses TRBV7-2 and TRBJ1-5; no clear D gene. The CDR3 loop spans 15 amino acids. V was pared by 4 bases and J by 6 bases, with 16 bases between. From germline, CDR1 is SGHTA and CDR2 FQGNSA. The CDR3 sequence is CASSSPYEGGQPQHF. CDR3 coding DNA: TGTGCCAGCAGCTCGCCCTACGAGGGAGGTCAGCCCCAGCATTTT.

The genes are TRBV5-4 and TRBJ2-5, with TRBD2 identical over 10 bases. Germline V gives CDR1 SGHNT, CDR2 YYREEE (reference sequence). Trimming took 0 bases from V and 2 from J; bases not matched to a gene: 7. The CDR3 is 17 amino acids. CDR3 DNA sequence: TGTGCCAGCAGCTTGGCTAGCGGGAGAGCCAGACAAGAGACCCAGTACTTC. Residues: CASSLASGRARQETQYF.

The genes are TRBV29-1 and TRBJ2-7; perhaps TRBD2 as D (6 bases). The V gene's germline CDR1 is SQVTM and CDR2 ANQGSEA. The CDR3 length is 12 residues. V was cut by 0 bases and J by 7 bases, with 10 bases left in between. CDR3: CSVEDWRAEQYF. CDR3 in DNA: TGCAGCGTTGAAGATTGGAGGGCGGAGCAGTACTTC.

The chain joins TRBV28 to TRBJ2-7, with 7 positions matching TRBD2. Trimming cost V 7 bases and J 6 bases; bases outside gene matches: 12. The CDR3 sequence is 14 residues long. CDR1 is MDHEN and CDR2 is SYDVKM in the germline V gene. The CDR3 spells CASTRAGPPGEQYF. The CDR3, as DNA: TGTGCCAGCACCCGAGCGGGACCCCCCGGCGAGCAGTACTTC.

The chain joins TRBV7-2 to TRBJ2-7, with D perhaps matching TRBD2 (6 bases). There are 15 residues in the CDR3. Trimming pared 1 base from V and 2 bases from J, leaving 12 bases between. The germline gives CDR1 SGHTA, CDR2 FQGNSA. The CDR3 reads CASSLGGRGAYEQYF. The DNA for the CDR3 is TGTGCCAGCAGCTTAGGAGGGCGGGGTGCCTACGAGCAGTACTTC.

CDR3 in DNA: TGTGCCAGCAGTCTACGCGGCGCCTACGAGCAGTACTTC. Residues: CASSLRGAYEQYF. The V gene is TRBV6-1, the J gene TRBJ2-7; D unresolved. The germline V and J ends were trimmed by 5 bases and 2 bases, with 10 bases remaining between them. Per the germline V gene, CDR1 is MNHNS and CDR2 is SASEGT. This CDR3 region has 13 residues.

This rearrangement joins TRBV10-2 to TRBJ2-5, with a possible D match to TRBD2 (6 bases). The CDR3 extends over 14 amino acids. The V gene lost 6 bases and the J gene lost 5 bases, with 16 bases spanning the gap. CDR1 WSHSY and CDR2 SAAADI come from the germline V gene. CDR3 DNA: TGCGCCAGCAGCGTGACGGGAGCTCAGGAGACCCAGTACTTC. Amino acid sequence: CASSVTGAQETQYF.

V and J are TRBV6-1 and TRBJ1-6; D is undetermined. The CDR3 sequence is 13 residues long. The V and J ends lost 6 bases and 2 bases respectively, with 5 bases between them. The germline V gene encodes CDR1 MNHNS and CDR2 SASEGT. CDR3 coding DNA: TGTGCCAGCAGGGCCACCTATAATTCACCCCTCCACTTT. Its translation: CASRATYNSPLHF.

The CDR3 region is CASSLGRKAPTDTQYF. CDR3 sequence (DNA): TGTGCCAGCAGCTTAGGGAGGAAGGCCCCCACAGATACGCAGTATTTT. The V gene is TRBV7-9, the J gene TRBJ2-3; TRBD2 might be the D (5 bases). Trimming left V 1 base short and J 2 bases short, with 13 bases between. Germline values: CDR1 SEHNR, CDR2 FQNEAQ (reference sequence). There are 16 residues in the CDR3.

The CDR3 DNA is TGTGCCAGCAGTTGGACTAGTCCCGGGGAGCTGTTTTTT. This sequence encodes CASSWTSPGELFF. The chain joins TRBV27 to TRBJ2-2, with 7 bases lining up with TRBD2. After removal of 4 bases from V and 6 bases from J, the junction contained 2 bases not matched to a gene. CDR3 length equals 13 residues. Per the germline V gene, CDR1 is MNHEY and CDR2 is SMNVEV (reference sequence).